This entry lists 8 T cell receptor beta chains sequenced from one sample in a study of blood T cell repertoires in COVID-19. Generated by immunoSEQ multiplex PCR, the TCRdb table keeps only in-frame clones and is missing some. The data contain roughly 200,000 clones, around 85% of them seen just once; the ten biggest clones take up 3.5% to 4%. The sample comprised PBMCs or T cells enriched from blood (not recorded which). The receptors shown here come from a woman in her forties with acute COVID-19.

The chain uses TRBV5-4 and TRBJ1-1; D is ambiguous. The CDR3 totals 16 residues. The V gene's germline CDR1 is SGHNT and CDR2 YYREEE (reference sequence). V lost 0 bases and J lost 1, with 13 bases in between. DNA for the CDR3: TGTGCCAGCAGCTTGGGGTTGAGAGGTGGGAACACTGAAGCTTTCTTT. Its translation is CASSLGLRGGNTEAFF.

The chain employs TRBV29-1 and TRBJ1-1; 8 nucleotides match TRBD1. The CDR3 is 14 amino acids. V shed 2 bases and J 5 bases; nucleotides not matched to a gene: 7. Germline lookup yields CDR1 SQVTM and CDR2 ANQGSEA. This chain's CDR3 is CSVENPTGVTEAFF. The CDR3 bases are TGCAGCGTTGAAAACCCGACAGGGGTGACTGAAGCTTTCTTT.

A few counts support this clone. This rearrangement joins TRBV27 to TRBJ2-7; the match to TRBD2 covers 7 bases. Germline values: CDR1 MNHEY, CDR2 SMNVEV (reference sequence). The V gene end was trimmed by 4 bases and the J gene end by 2 bases; junction bases not matched to a gene: 8. This CDR3 comprises 15 residues. The CDR3 DNA reads TGTGCCAGCAGTTACCGGGAGGCGGGCCCCTACGAGCAGTACTTC. This translates into CASSYREAGPYEQYF.

The V and J genes are TRBV7-2 and TRBJ1-6; 8 bases are a match to TRBD1. CDR3 size: 13 residues. V was clipped by 7 bases and J by 9 bases; unmatched bases: 5. CDR1 is SGHTA, CDR2 FQGNSA, per germline. The CDR3 sequence is CASKDRGGSPLHF. The CDR3 DNA is TGTGCCAGCAAAGACAGGGGAGGTTCACCCCTCCACTTT.

This clone showed up just once. V usage is TRBV13 and J usage is TRBJ2-2; D not certain. V shed 1 base and J shed 8 bases, with 5 bases lying between them. The CDR3 contains 12 residues. From germline, CDR1 is PRHDT and CDR2 FYEKMQ (reference sequence). The CDR3 DNA reads as TGTGCCAGCAGCTTAGTTCGGGGGGAGCTGTTTTTT. Protein sequence: CASSLVRGELFF.

The genes are TRBV29-1 and TRBJ2-6; 10 nucleotides agree with TRBD1. Looked up from germline, CDR1 is SQVTM and CDR2 is ANQGSEA. J gave up 1 base and V 5 bases, and 11 bases lay outside the gene matches. The CDR3 has 18 residues. CDR3 region: CSVSGVGQGSSGANVLTF. The CDR3 nucleotides read TGCAGCGTTTCCGGAGTGGGACAGGGGTCATCTGGGGCCAACGTCCTGACTTTC.

The J gene is TRBJ1-5, the V gene TRBV19; no clear D gene. The CDR3 is made up of 14 amino acids. The V gene lost 0 bases and the J gene lost 9 bases, with 12 bases spanning the gap. The germline CDR1 and CDR2 sequences are LNHDA and SQIVND (reference sequence). CDR3 amino acids: CASSIDRSGGPQHF. The CDR3 region has the DNA TGTGCCAGTAGTATAGATCGGTCAGGAGGGCCCCAGCATTTT.

This clone was seen a handful of times. The V call is TRBV19, the J call TRBJ2-3, with 12 bases lining up with TRBD1. The CDR3 is 15 residues long. Germline V gene lookup returns CDR1 LNHDA and CDR2 SQIVND (reference sequence). Trimming removed 6 bases from V and 4 bases from J; junction bases left unmatched: 5. The chain's CDR3 is CASRTGTGGADTQYF. In nucleotides, the CDR3 is TGTGCCAGTAGAACTGGGACAGGGGGCGCAGATACGCAGTATTTT.